The entry below describes one T cell receptor beta chain. Its specificity is not known. This sample is drawn from a study of Ad26.COV2.S vaccination and SARS-CoV-2 variants. Study-wide points: Spike-specific responses of CD8+ and CD4+ T cells were reported to display substantial breadth after vaccination.

V lost 5 bases and J 6 bases, leaving 11 bases between the germline ends. The V gene's germline CDR1 is SGHRS and CDR2 YFSETQ. The CDR3 length is 13 residues. TCRdb's table, derived via immunoSEQ multiplex PCR, lists solely in-frame clones and lacks some. The table has under 500,000 clones, around 92% seen once. Treatment indicated: 19 received Ad26.COV2.S at low or high dose, single or two shots; 5 received placebo; per-sample allocation not given. All samples were drawn on day 63, counting from the first vaccine or placebo injection. This chain joins TRBV5-1 and TRBJ1-4; a weak D match, TRBD1 (6 bases). The material was peripheral blood, obtained in a trial of Ad26.COV2.S vaccine versus placebo. This TCR was sampled from a person between 18 and 65 years old who received the Ad26.COV2.S COVID-19 vaccine or a placebo. CDR3 coding DNA: TGCGCCAGCAGGTCGGCAGGGGATGAAAAACTGTTTTTT. This codes for CASRSAGDEKLFF.